This T cell receptor (beta chain) was retrieved from a study of shared clonotypes between healthy human individuals. CDR3 length equals 16 residues. Trimming shortened V by 4 bases and J by 4 bases, and 19 bases separated the two germline ends. CDR1 SEHNR and CDR2 FQNEAQ come from the germline V gene (reference sequence). TCRdb's table, derived via immunoSEQ multiplex PCR, lists solely in-frame clones and lacks some. The table shows 2 million to 2.5 million clones, with approximately 94% occurring only once. It was CD45RO-negative cells, positively selected for CCR7, that made up naive CD8 cells, with terminally differentiated effector memory CD45RA+ cells excluded.

Sequencing was done on a sample of naive CD8+ T cells sorted from blood. The V gene is TRBV7-9, the J gene TRBJ1-1, with D unclear. The sequence derives from a young man in good health. This CDR3 is CASSSHLLGLLTEAFF. CDR3 sequence (DNA): TGTGCCAGCAGCTCACACCTTCTAGGTCTACTCACTGAAGCTTTCTTT.